This T cell receptor (beta chain) was obtained from a study of Graves' ophthalmopathy and Graves' hyperthyroidism. TCR beta CDR3 amplification used RNA transcripts. HTBI primers were used in a first-round RT-PCR, which preceded a second-round multiplex PCR. TCRdb re-analysed the multiplex PCR reads in MiXCR, keeping a single row per CDR3 protein. The data show almost 750,000 distinct CDR3 sequences, about 44% seen once. This receptor was identified in an adult man with Graves' ophthalmopathy. The sequencing input was peripheral blood.

The DNA of the CDR3 is TGTGCCAGCAGCTTGGGGCAGGGACCCGGGACAGGGAGGGTTAAGACCCAGTACTTC. It codes for CASSLGQGPGTGRVKTQYF. V gene TRBV25-1 combines with J gene TRBJ2-5, with 9 positions matching TRBD1. Germline V lookup: CDR1 MGHDK, CDR2 SYGVNS. The CDR3 length is 19 residues. After removal of 6 bases from V and 6 bases from J, the junction contained 23 bases not matched to a gene. Combining the CDR3 with reference TRBV25-1 and TRBJ2-5 gives the whole variable domain EADIYQTPRYLVIGTGKKITLECSQTMGHDKMYWYQQDPGMELHLIHYSYGVNSTEKGDLSSESTVSRIRTEHFPLTLESARPSHTSQYLCASSLGQGPGTGRVKTQYFGPGTRLLVL.